These 18 T cell receptor beta chains share one sample of origin, sequenced in a study of blood T cells in healthy people across ages. Primed by a sample-barcoded 5' primer and a J-beta primer mix, a second PCR proceeded for roughly 6 to 12 cycles. One entry per CDR3 protein results from TCRdb running MiXCR on the 5' RACE reads. The table includes 760,000 or so distinct CDR3 sequences, approximately 25% detected once. This sample was shared with a second study, whose subject was T cells of mothers and their children.

The source material was blood. The receptors shown here come from a boy aged 10-17 years in good health.

The chain couples TRBV7-8 to TRBJ1-1; D remains ambiguous. This CDR3 region has 12 residues. CDR1 is SGHVS, CDR2 FQNEAQ, per germline. V lost 4 bases and J 7 bases, leaving 10 bases between the germline ends. CDR3 sequence reads: CASSSRWDEAFF. The CDR3 region has the DNA TGTGCCAGCAGCTCCCGTTGGGATGAAGCTTTCTTT.

The chain links TRBV3-1 to TRBJ2-2; D is perhaps TRBD1 or TRBD2 (6 bases each). The CDR3 covers 16 residues. Trimming removed 1 base at V and 3 bases at J, with 12 bases between. Germline CDR1 reads LGHDT; CDR2 reads YNNKEL (reference sequence). The CDR3 DNA reads TGTGCCAGCAGCCAAGTTGGGGGGCGATACACCGGGGAGCTGTTTTTT. It yields the protein CASSQVGGRYTGELFF.

This clonotype was observed a few times. The chain has TRBV10-3 and TRBJ2-7, with TRBD2 matching over 11 bases. V shed 7 bases, J shed 7 bases, and the junction held 12 bases outside the gene matches. This CDR3 has 15 residues. Germline CDR1 is ENHRY and CDR2 is SYGVKD. The CDR3 DNA is TGTGCCATCAACCAGGGGACTAGCGGACCTAGGGAGCAGTACTTC. It is translated as CAINQGTSGPREQYF.

This clonotype was recorded a few times. The CDR3 loop reads CASSTPETQYF. The CDR3 coding sequence is TGTGCCAGCAGTACCCCGGAGACCCAGTACTTC. The rearrangement uses TRBV7-9 and TRBJ2-5; D is undetermined. Germline V gives CDR1 SEHNR, CDR2 FQNEAQ (reference sequence). This CDR3 contains 11 residues. V lost 6 bases to trimming and J lost 5 bases, with 7 bases between them.

This clonotype was seen a few times. The rearrangement joins TRBV6-2 or TRBV6-3 to TRBJ2-1, with D tentatively TRBD1 (6 bases). V was pared by 3 bases and J by 1 base, with 13 bases between. Germline CDR1 MNHEY, CDR2 SVGEGT. The CDR3 is made up of 16 amino acids. The CDR3 here is CASSYVRGTSYNEQFF. CDR3 in DNA: TGTGCCAGCAGTTATGTCAGGGGAACTTCCTACAATGAGCAGTTCTTC.

The chain employs TRBV4-2 and TRBJ2-6, with D unclear. This CDR3 has 16 residues. From germline, CDR1 is LGHNA and CDR2 YNFKEQ. Trimming removed 0 bases from V and 3 bases from J, with 9 bases in between. The CDR3, as DNA: TGTGCCAGCAGCCAAGATCAGGCTGGTGGGGCCAACGTCCTGACTTTC. Translation gives CASSQDQAGGANVLTF.

This chain links TRBV29-1 with TRBJ1-2, with D maybe TRBD1 (6 bases). Germline lookup yields CDR1 SQVTM and CDR2 ANQGSEA. The V end was cut by 8 bases, the J end by 2 bases, with 15 bases between. This CDR3 has 13 amino acids. CDR3 sequence: CSSPGGANYGYTF. The CDR3 coding sequence is TGCAGCTCACCCGGGGGGGCCAACTATGGCTACACCTTC.

The chain uses TRBV2 and TRBJ1-2, with D uncertain. The CDR3 loop spans 12 amino acids. Germline V gene lookup returns CDR1 SNHLY and CDR2 FYNNEI. V lost 10 bases and J 7 bases, leaving 16 bases between the germline ends. The CDR3 region is CATIVPAIGYTF. CDR3 nucleotides: TGTGCCACCATAGTTCCCGCCATTGGCTACACCTTC.

This clonotype was seen repeatedly, ten times or more. The J gene is TRBJ1-6, the V gene TRBV5-5, with 9 positions matching TRBD1. The germline CDR1 and CDR2 sequences are SGHKS and YYEKEE (reference sequence). The CDR3 contains 14 residues. Trimming took 4 bases from V and 9 from J; bases not matched to a gene: 5. In DNA, the CDR3 is TGTGCCAGCAGCCGGGACAGGGCTCCTTCACCCCTCCACTTT. Its protein is CASSRDRAPSPLHF.

This chain joins TRBV7-3 and TRBJ2-5, with 11 positions matching TRBD2. Trimming at V came to 2 bases and at J to 4 bases, leaving 9 bases not matched to a gene. The germline V gene has CDR1 SGHTA and CDR2 FQGTGA. CDR3 length: 17 amino acids. The CDR3, as DNA: TGTGCCAGCAGCTTAGGGATTAGCGGGAGGGCGGGAGAGACCCAGTACTTC. This gives the protein CASSLGISGRAGETQYF.

This clonotype was picked up many times. The rearrangement links TRBV10-3 to TRBJ2-7; TRBD1 agrees at 12 bases. CDR3 length equals 14 residues. V lost 7 bases to trimming and J lost 4 bases; unmatched junction nucleotides: 5. Germline V gene data show CDR1 as ENHRY and CDR2 as SYGVKD. CDR3 amino acids: CAIMPGQGAYEQYF. The CDR3 DNA is TGTGCCATCATGCCGGGACAGGGGGCTTACGAGCAGTACTTC.

This chain links TRBV15 with TRBJ2-7, with D hard to call. The V end was cut by 0 bases, the J end by 2 bases, with 2 bases between. The germline V gene encodes CDR1 LNHNV and CDR2 YYDKDF (reference sequence). The CDR3 contains 12 residues. CDR3 sequence: CATSRDPYEQYF. The DNA for the CDR3 is TGTGCCACCAGCAGAGACCCCTACGAGCAGTACTTC.

The V call is TRBV20-1, the J call TRBJ2-2; 15 bases line up with TRBD2. The CDR3 loop spans 17 amino acids. Germline V gene data show CDR1 as DFQATT and CDR2 as SNEGSKA (reference sequence). J gave up 4 bases and V 6 bases, and 9 bases lay outside the gene matches. The CDR3 DNA reads TGCAGTGCGTCCGGGACTAGCGGGAGGAGTGTCACCGGGGAGCTGTTTTTT. Amino acid sequence: CSASGTSGRSVTGELFF.

In this sample, this clonotype turned up many times. The chain joins TRBV20-1 to TRBJ2-5, with 9 bases matching TRBD2. Germline V lookup: CDR1 DFQATT, CDR2 SNEGSKA (reference sequence). The CDR3 has 17 residues. V shed 1 base and J 2 bases; nucleotides not matched to a gene: 11. The CDR3 coding sequence is TGCAGTGCTAGAGCCCTTGGGCTAGCGGGGTTACAAGAGACCCAGTACTTC. This encodes CSARALGLAGLQETQYF.

About this clonotype: With a much larger clone just one base away, this may be a read error. The gene calls are TRBV20-1 and TRBJ2-2, with D possibly being TRBD1 (7 bases). Germline CDR1 and CDR2: DFQATT and SNEGSKA (reference sequence). This CDR3 has 14 residues. The germline V and J ends were trimmed by 5 bases and 5 bases, with 15 bases remaining between them. Here the CDR3 DNA reads TGCAGTGCTGGACCCCAGGGGGGAACCGGGGAGCTGTTTTTT. It is translated as CSAGPQGGTGELFF.

The V and J genes are TRBV20-1 and TRBJ2-5; 9 positions agree with TRBD2. Per germline, CDR1 DFQATT and CDR2 SNEGSKA (reference sequence). The CDR3 covers 16 residues. J was trimmed by 1 base and V by 0 bases; bases with no gene match: 6. The DNA of the CDR3 is TGCAGTGCTAGAGAGGTTGTAGCGGGGGTCCAAGAGACCCAGTACTTC. The encoded protein is CSAREVVAGVQETQYF.

This clonotype was observed a handful of times. The V call is TRBV6-5, the J call TRBJ2-1, with D perhaps TRBD2 (5 bases). The CDR3 spans 17 residues. With 0 bases removed from V and 5 bases from J, the gap between germline ends came to 17 bases. Looked up from germline, CDR1 is MNHEY and CDR2 is SVGAGI. CDR3: CASSYSRSGEWDNEQFF. The CDR3 region has the DNA TGTGCCAGCAGTTACTCGAGGTCCGGGGAATGGGACAATGAGCAGTTCTTC.

The chain combines TRBV7-2 with TRBJ2-5; either TRBD1 or TRBD2 may fit D (5 bases each). The J call could be wrong; TRBJ2-1 is a better fit for the DNA end. The CDR3 runs 15 residues. Germline V gives CDR1 SGHTA, CDR2 FQGNSA. The DNA of the CDR3 is TGTGCCAGCAGCTTAATAATAACAGAGGGGAATGAGCAGTTCTTC. This sequence encodes CASSLIITEGNEQFF.